This TCR beta chain comes out of a study of Ad26.COV2.S vaccination and SARS-CoV-2 variants. Study-level points and caveats: Spike-specific TCR breadth was greater in vaccine than placebo recipients. The study found similar non-spike TCR breadth in vaccine and placebo recipients. Possibly, TCR breadth and depth analyses underestimated total T cell responses.

Libraries were prepared by immunoSEQ multiplex PCR; TCRdb keeps only in-frame clonotypes and omits some of them. In the table there are about 98,000 clones, around 82% of which are singletons. Of note for this clone: Its antigen is unknown.

V was shortened by 0 bases and J by 4 bases, with 7 bases between the two germline ends. Germline assignment: CDR1 SGHAT and CDR2 FQNNGV. The CDR3 runs to 15 residues. The TCR originated in a human donor who had recovered from COVID-19. The chain joins TRBV11-2 to TRBJ1-6; D gene ambiguous. The sequencing used peripheral blood, collected after recovery from COVID-19. CDR3 in amino acids: CASSLDRGYNSPLHF. The CDR3 coding sequence is TGTGCCAGCAGCTTAGATCGGGGATATAATTCACCCCTCCACTTT.